These 29 T cell receptor beta chains share one sample of origin, sequenced in a study of blood T cell repertoires in COVID-19. The assay was immunoSEQ multiplex PCR, and TCRdb's table has in-frame clones only and misses some. Among some 220,000 clones listed, about 80% were seen once. Sequenced sample: peripheral blood. The receptors stem from a woman in her twenties or thirties who had recovered from COVID-19.

The chain uses TRBV11-1 and TRBJ2-7; TRBD2 might be the D (6 bases). The CDR3 spans 13 residues. The V end was cut by 4 bases, the J end by 2 bases, with 9 bases between. Germline-derived CDR1 and CDR2 are SGHAT and FQDESV (reference sequence). The DNA for the CDR3 is TGTGCCAGCAGCTCCCGGGGGACCTACGAGCAGTACTTC. Its translation: CASSSRGTYEQYF.

The sample holds a few counts of this clone. The chain links TRBV5-4 to TRBJ2-3, with 9 bases identical to TRBD2. The germline V gene encodes CDR1 SGHNT and CDR2 YYREEE (reference sequence). This CDR3 is 18 amino acids long. V lost 2 bases and J lost 2; bases outside the gene matches: 12. CDR3 in DNA: TGTGCCAGCAGCTTCTCGTCTCTAGCGGGACCCACCACAGATACGCAGTATTTT. Translating gives CASSFSSLAGPTTDTQYF.

This clone has only a few counts. The CDR3 loop is CAWADSYEQYF. The CDR3 DNA reads TGTGCCTGGGCCGACAGTTACGAGCAGTACTTC. The V and J genes are TRBV30 and TRBJ2-7, with a weak D call TRBD1 (5 bases). The V gene lost 5 bases and the J gene lost 4 bases, with 9 bases spanning the gap. The CDR3 spans 11 residues. In germline, CDR1 is GTSNPN, CDR2 SVGIG (reference sequence).

The chain has TRBV7-9 and TRBJ2-3; 9 bases are a match to TRBD2. Germline CDR1 is SEHNR and CDR2 is FQNEAQ (reference sequence). This CDR3 spans 15 amino acids. J was trimmed by 3 bases and V by 6 bases; bases with no gene match: 7. The CDR3 DNA follows: TGTGCCAGCAGAGGGGTGGCGGGAGGGACAGATACGCAGTATTTT. As protein: CASRGVAGGTDTQYF.

This clone was recorded only once. The J gene is TRBJ1-3, the V gene TRBV19, with TRBD1 matching over 7 bases. Germline values: CDR1 LNHDA, CDR2 SQIVND (reference sequence). Trimming at V came to 9 bases and at J to 2 bases, leaving 7 bases not matched to a gene. The CDR3 spans 14 residues. The CDR3, as DNA: TGTGCCAGCCAGCCAGGGGGTCCTGGAAACACCATATATTTT. Protein: CASQPGGPGNTIYF.

The V and J genes are TRBV27 and TRBJ2-7; D might be TRBD1 (5 bases). Germline V gene lookup returns CDR1 MNHEY and CDR2 SMNVEV (reference sequence). The CDR3 is made up of 13 amino acids. Trimming cost V 5 bases and J 1 base, with 9 bases left between them. CDR3 amino acids: CASSIRGSYEQYF. The CDR3 nucleotides are TGTGCCAGCAGTATTAGGGGATCCTACGAGCAGTACTTC.

The chain combines TRBV29-1 with TRBJ2-7; 10 nucleotides match TRBD2. Germline V lookup: CDR1 SQVTM, CDR2 ANQGSEA. The CDR3 is 12 residues long. V was clipped by 7 bases and J by 5 bases; unmatched bases: 5. CDR3 in DNA: TGCAGCGCTCCTACTAGCGGGAACGAGCAGTACTTC. Protein: CSAPTSGNEQYF.

V is TRBV24-1 and J is TRBJ2-1, with 14 bases lining up with TRBD2. CDR3 size: 17 residues. Per the germline V gene, CDR1 is KGHDR and CDR2 is SFDVKD. V shed 4 bases, J shed 7 bases, and the junction held 8 bases outside the gene matches. The CDR3 sequence: CATSEIQGTSGRNEQFF. In DNA, the CDR3 is TGTGCCACCAGTGAAATACAGGGGACTAGCGGGAGAAATGAGCAGTTCTTC.

This chain connects TRBV9 to TRBJ2-1; 15 bases map to TRBD2. Germline lookup yields CDR1 SGDLS and CDR2 YYNGEE. The CDR3 covers 16 residues. Trimming took 0 bases from V and 9 from J; bases not matched to a gene: 4. The CDR3 is CASSVGGLAGGTEQFF. CDR3 DNA sequence: TGTGCCAGCAGCGTAGGAGGACTAGCGGGAGGGACTGAGCAGTTCTTC. The variable domain in full, completed from reference TRBV9 and TRBJ2-1, reads DSGVTQTPKHLITATGQRVTLRCSPRSGDLSVYWYQQSLDQGLQFLIQYYNGEERAKGNILERFSAQQFPDLHSELNLSSLELGDSALYFCASSVGGLAGGTEQFFGPGTRLTVL.

The chain carries TRBV6-2 or TRBV6-3 and TRBJ1-6, with D hard to call. Trimming cost V 0 bases and J 10 bases, with 16 bases left between them. This CDR3 region has 16 residues. The germline V gene has CDR1 MNHEY and CDR2 SVGEGT. The CDR3 bases are TGTGCCAGCAGTTACTCTCTCGATCCCGAGCCCTCACCCCTCCACTTT. Its protein product is CASSYSLDPEPSPLHF.

V and J are TRBV28 and TRBJ2-7, with D unresolved. CDR1 and CDR2 from the germline V gene are MDHEN and SYDVKM. V was clipped by 4 bases and J by 0 bases, with 7 bases between them. The length of the CDR3 is 13 residues. This CDR3 reads CASSSSSSYEQYF. The CDR3, as DNA: TGTGCCAGCAGTTCCTCTAGCTCCTACGAGCAGTACTTC.

V usage is TRBV18 and J usage is TRBJ1-2; D may be TRBD1 (6 bases). CDR1 and CDR2 from the germline V gene are KGHSH and LQKENI. Deletions cut 3 bases from V and 7 bases from J, with 6 bases between. CDR3 length: 11 residues. The CDR3: CASSPDSGYTF. As DNA, the CDR3 is TGTGCCAGCTCACCGGACAGTGGCTACACCTTC.

The rearrangement joins TRBV5-1 to TRBJ2-7; no reliable D call. Germline V lookup: CDR1 SGHRS, CDR2 YFSETQ. Deletions cut 4 bases from V and 0 bases from J, with 8 bases between. This CDR3 contains 13 residues. This CDR3 is CASSELGSYEQYF. The CDR3 DNA reads TGCGCCAGCAGCGAGCTAGGCTCCTACGAGCAGTACTTC.

The rearrangement joins TRBV4-2 to TRBJ1-2; perhaps TRBD1 as D (6 bases). Germline V gives CDR1 LGHNA, CDR2 YNFKEQ. CDR3 length: 14 residues. Trimming shortened V by 6 bases and J by 1 base, and 12 bases separated the two germline ends. Here the CDR3 reads CASSGQSYNYGYTF. The CDR3 DNA reads as TGTGCCAGCAGTGGACAGTCTTATAACTATGGCTACACCTTC.

The chain uses TRBV5-5 and TRBJ1-5, with TRBD1 matching over 8 bases. Per germline, CDR1 SGHKS and CDR2 YYEKEE (reference sequence). This CDR3 has 15 amino acids. J lost 6 bases, V lost 3 bases, and 8 bases had no gene match. Here the CDR3 DNA reads TGTGCCAGCAGCTCGGGGGCAGGGGGCAGTCAGCCCCAGCATTTT. It is translated as CASSSGAGGSQPQHF.

This chain uses TRBV15 with TRBJ1-4; D ambiguous. Trimming removed 5 bases from V and 7 bases from J, with 14 bases in between. This CDR3 has 14 residues. CDR1 and CDR2 (germline): LNHNV, YYDKDF (reference sequence). In nucleotides, the CDR3 is TGTGCCACCAGCCGGCGCGGGTTGGGTGAAAAACTGTTTTTT. Protein sequence: CATSRRGLGEKLFF.

CDR3 sequence: CASSLSHVPGNEQFF. In DNA form, the CDR3 reads TGTGCCAGCAGCTTATCCCATGTTCCAGGCAATGAGCAGTTCTTC. The chain is built from TRBV7-3 and TRBJ2-1; D is uncertain. CDR3 length equals 15 residues. V was pared by 2 bases and J by 6 bases, with 14 bases between. Germline assignment: CDR1 SGHTA and CDR2 FQGTGA.

The V gene is TRBV6-5, the J gene TRBJ1-3; D gene unclear. CDR1 and CDR2 from the germline V gene are MNHEY and SVGAGI. V was clipped by 4 bases and J by 3 bases, with 10 bases between them. The CDR3 sequence is 14 residues long. CDR3 region: CASSSDGSGNTIYF. CDR3 coding DNA: TGTGCCAGCAGTTCCGACGGGAGTGGAAACACCATATATTTT.

The V gene is TRBV5-4, the J gene TRBJ2-1; a possible D gene is TRBD1 (6 bases). Trimming pared 5 bases from V and 9 bases from J, leaving 15 bases between. Germline lookup yields CDR1 SGHNT and CDR2 YYREEE (reference sequence). The CDR3 runs to 13 residues. CDR3 sequence: CASRLRVRGEQFF. Written as DNA, the CDR3 is TGTGCCAGCAGACTTAGGGTCAGGGGTGAGCAGTTCTTC.

This clone turned up a few times. The rearrangement links TRBV6-5 to TRBJ1-1; 9 bases are shared with TRBD1. V gave up 6 bases and J gave up 4 bases; unmatched junction bases: 6. Germline CDR1 and CDR2: MNHEY and SVGAGI. The CDR3 is 14 residues long. The CDR3 DNA sequence: TGTGCCAGCAGAATACAGGGGGCGTCCACTGAAGCTTTCTTT. Translated: CASRIQGASTEAFF.

The table lists this clone with a count of one. This chain connects TRBV24-1 to TRBJ2-5; D not resolved. Deletions cut 0 bases from V and 3 bases from J, with 4 bases between. The CDR3 sequence is 13 residues long. The germline V gene encodes CDR1 KGHDR and CDR2 SFDVKD. The CDR3 sequence: CATSDLQKETQYF. As DNA, the CDR3 is TGTGCCACCAGTGATTTGCAGAAAGAGACCCAGTACTTC.

The chain combines TRBV18 with TRBJ1-5, with D unresolved. CDR1 is KGHSH and CDR2 is LQKENI in the germline V gene. Trimming cost V 5 bases and J 0 bases, with 8 bases left between them. CDR3 length equals 14 residues. The CDR3 loop is CASSGSNSNQPQHF. The CDR3 DNA reads TGTGCCAGCTCAGGGAGTAATAGCAATCAGCCCCAGCATTTT.

The chain uses TRBV5-1 and TRBJ2-6, with TRBD1 as a possible D gene (6 bases). This CDR3 has 20 amino acids. V was clipped by 2 bases and J by 0 bases, with 21 bases between them. The germline V gene encodes CDR1 SGHRS and CDR2 YFSETQ. The CDR3 loop is CASSFFRGGDIFSGANVLTF. CDR3 DNA sequence: TGCGCCAGCAGCTTTTTTCGAGGTGGGGACATATTCTCTGGGGCCAACGTCCTGACTTTC.

The chain is built from TRBV11-3 and TRBJ2-7, with D possibly being TRBD2 (5 bases). CDR1 and CDR2 from the germline V gene are SGHNT and YENEEA. Trimming took 2 bases from V and 5 from J, leaving 16 bases between them. There are 15 residues in the CDR3. CDR3 DNA: TGTGCCAGCAGCTTAAATCCGGACTGGGTCGACGAGCAGTACTTC. Protein sequence: CASSLNPDWVDEQYF.

This clone was seen only once. This rearrangement joins TRBV27 to TRBJ2-7; 10 bases fit TRBD1. Germline V gene sequence: CDR1 MNHEY, CDR2 SMNVEV (reference sequence). The J segment lost 2 bases and the V segment lost 4 bases, leaving 2 bases of the junction unmatched. The CDR3 has 14 residues. The CDR3 protein is CASSSGQGTYEQYF. The CDR3 coding sequence is TGTGCCAGCAGTTCGGGACAGGGGACCTACGAGCAGTACTTC.

This chain links TRBV13 with TRBJ1-1; weak D call: TRBD1 (6 bases). V shed 5 bases and J shed 0 bases, with 10 bases lying between them. Looked up from germline, CDR1 is PRHDT and CDR2 is FYEKMQ (reference sequence). There are 14 residues in the CDR3. CDR3 nucleotides: TGTGCCAGCAGCCCCCGGACAGTGAACACTGAAGCTTTCTTT. Its translation: CASSPRTVNTEAFF.

The CDR3 loop reads CATSVPGSTDTQYF. The CDR3 DNA sequence: TGTGCCACCAGTGTTCCAGGGAGCACAGATACGCAGTATTTT. V gene TRBV24-1 combines with J gene TRBJ2-3; D perhaps matches TRBD1 (5 bases). CDR3 size: 14 residues. The germline V and J ends were trimmed by 5 bases and 0 bases, with 8 bases remaining between them. The V gene's germline CDR1 is KGHDR and CDR2 SFDVKD.

The sample holds one count of this clone. This sequence joins TRBV9 and TRBJ2-7; 8 bases are shared with TRBD2. CDR3 length equals 14 residues. Looked up from germline, CDR1 is SGDLS and CDR2 is YYNGEE. After removal of 3 bases from V and 1 base from J, the junction contained 3 bases not matched to a gene. The CDR3 bases are TGTGCCAGCAGCGGGCCTAGCGGGTCCTACGAGCAGTACTTC. It yields the protein CASSGPSGSYEQYF. Full variable domain (missing parts from reference TRBV9 and TRBJ2-7): DSGVTQTPKHLITATGQRVTLRCSPRSGDLSVYWYQQSLDQGLQFLIQYYNGEERAKGNILERFSAQQFPDLHSELNLSSLELGDSALYFCASSGPSGSYEQYFGPGTRLTVT.

The chain carries TRBV9 and TRBJ1-2; 7 bases agree with TRBD1. V lost 1 base, J lost 4 bases, and 16 bases stayed unmatched. CDR3 length equals 18 residues. The germline V gene has CDR1 SGDLS and CDR2 YYNGEE. Written as DNA, the CDR3 is TGTGCCAGCAGCGTAAAGGACAAAGATTCGACAGGGACCTATGGCTACACCTTC. Its translation is CASSVKDKDSTGTYGYTF.